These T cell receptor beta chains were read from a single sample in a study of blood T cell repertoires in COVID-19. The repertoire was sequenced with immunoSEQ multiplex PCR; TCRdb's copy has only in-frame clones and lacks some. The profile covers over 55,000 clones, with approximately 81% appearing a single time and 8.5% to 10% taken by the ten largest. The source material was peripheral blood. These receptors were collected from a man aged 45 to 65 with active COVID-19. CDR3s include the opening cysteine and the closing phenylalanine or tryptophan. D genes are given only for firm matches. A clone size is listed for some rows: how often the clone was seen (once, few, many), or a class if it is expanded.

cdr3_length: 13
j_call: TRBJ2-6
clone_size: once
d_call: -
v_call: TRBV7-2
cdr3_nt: TGTGCCAGCCATCACTCTGGGGCCAACGTCCTGACTTTC
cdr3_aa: CASHHSGANVLTF

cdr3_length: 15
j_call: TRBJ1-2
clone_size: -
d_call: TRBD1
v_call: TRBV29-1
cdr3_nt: TGCAGCGTTGAAGAGGCCGGGACAGGGGTCTATGGCTACACCTTC
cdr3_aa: CSVEEAGTGVYGYTF

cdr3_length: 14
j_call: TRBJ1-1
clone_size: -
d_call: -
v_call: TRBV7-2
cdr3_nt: TGTGCCAGCAGACAGGGCCTGCGGAACACTGAAGCTTTCTTT
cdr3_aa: CASRQGLRNTEAFF

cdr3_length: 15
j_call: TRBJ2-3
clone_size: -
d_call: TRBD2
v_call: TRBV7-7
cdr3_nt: TGTGCCAGCAGCTTAGGTCGGGGGGACACAGATACGCAGTATTTT
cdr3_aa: CASSLGRGDTDTQYF

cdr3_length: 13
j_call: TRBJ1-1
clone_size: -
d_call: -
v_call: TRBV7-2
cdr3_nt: TGTGCCAGCAGCTTAGGACGGGTCACTGAAGCTTTCTTT
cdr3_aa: CASSLGRVTEAFF

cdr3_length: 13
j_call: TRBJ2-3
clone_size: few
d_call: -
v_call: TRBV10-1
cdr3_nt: TGCGCCAGCAGTGAGTCCCCAGCGGGTACGCAGTATTTT
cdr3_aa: CASSESPAGTQYF

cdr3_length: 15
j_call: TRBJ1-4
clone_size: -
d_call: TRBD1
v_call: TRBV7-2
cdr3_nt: TGTGCCAGCACCATAGGGGGGCAGGGGGCGGGAAAACTGTTTTTT
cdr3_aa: CASTIGGQGAGKLFF

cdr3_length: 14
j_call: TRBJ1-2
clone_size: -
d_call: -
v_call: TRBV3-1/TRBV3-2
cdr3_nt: TGTGCCAGCAGCCAACGGGGGGCTAACTATGGCTACACCTTC
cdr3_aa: CASSQRGANYGYTF

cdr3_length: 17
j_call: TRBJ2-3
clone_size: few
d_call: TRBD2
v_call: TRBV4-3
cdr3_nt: TGCGCCAGCAGCCATCTTTTAGCGGGCTTGTTGACAGATACGCAGTATTTT
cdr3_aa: CASSHLLAGLLTDTQYF

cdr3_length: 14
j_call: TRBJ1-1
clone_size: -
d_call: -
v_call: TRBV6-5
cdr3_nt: TGTGCCAGCAGTTACTCCCCGAGGTGGGCTGAAGCTTTCTTT
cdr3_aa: CASSYSPRWAEAFF

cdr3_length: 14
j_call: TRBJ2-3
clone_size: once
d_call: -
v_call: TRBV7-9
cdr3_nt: TGTGCCAGCAGCCTCGGCCTAGGCCTAGATACGCAGTATTTT
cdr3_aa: CASSLGLGLDTQYF

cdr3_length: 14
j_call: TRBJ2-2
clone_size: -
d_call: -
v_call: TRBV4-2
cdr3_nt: TGTGCCAGCAGCCAAGATCTAGCGTCCGGGGAGCTGTTTTTT
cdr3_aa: CASSQDLASGELFF

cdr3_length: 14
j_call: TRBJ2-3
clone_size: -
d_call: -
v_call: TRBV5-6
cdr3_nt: TGTGCCAGCAGCTTGGACCAGAGGACAGATACGCAGTATTTT
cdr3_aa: CASSLDQRTDTQYF

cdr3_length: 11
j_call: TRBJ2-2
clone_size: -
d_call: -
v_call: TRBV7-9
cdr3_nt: TGTGCCAGCAGCCCCGGGGGGGAGCTGTTTTTT
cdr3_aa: CASSPGGELFF

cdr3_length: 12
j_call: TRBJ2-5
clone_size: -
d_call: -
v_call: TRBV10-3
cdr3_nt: TGTGCCTCGAGAGGCTTCCAAGAGACCCAGTACTTC
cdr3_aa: CASRGFQETQYF

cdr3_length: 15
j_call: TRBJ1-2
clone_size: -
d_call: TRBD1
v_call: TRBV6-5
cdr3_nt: TGTGCCAGCAAAATGACAGGGGGGACGGTATCTGGCTACACCTTC
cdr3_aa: CASKMTGGTVSGYTF

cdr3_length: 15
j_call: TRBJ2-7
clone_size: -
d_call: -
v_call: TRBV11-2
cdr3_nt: TGTGCCAGCAGCTTAAGCGTTGGGAGCTCGTACGAGCAGTACTTC
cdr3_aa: CASSLSVGSSYEQYF

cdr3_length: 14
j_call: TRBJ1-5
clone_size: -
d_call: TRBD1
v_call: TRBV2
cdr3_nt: TGTGCCAGCAGTATGGGCCAGGGGGTTCAGCCCCAGCATTTT
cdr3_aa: CASSMGQGVQPQHF

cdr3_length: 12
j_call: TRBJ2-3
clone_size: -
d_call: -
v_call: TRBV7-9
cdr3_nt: TGTGCCAGCAGCTCTACCGGGGATACGCAGTATTTT
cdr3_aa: CASSSTGDTQYF

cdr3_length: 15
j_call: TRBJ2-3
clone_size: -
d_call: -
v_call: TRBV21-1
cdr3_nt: TGTGCCAGCAGCAAACGGGGGGACTGCACAGATACGCAGTATTTT
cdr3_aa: CASSKRGDCTDTQYF

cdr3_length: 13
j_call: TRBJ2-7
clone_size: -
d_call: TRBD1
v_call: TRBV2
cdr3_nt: TGTGCCAGCAGTGTAACAGGGGGATACGAGCAGTACTTC
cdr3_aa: CASSVTGGYEQYF

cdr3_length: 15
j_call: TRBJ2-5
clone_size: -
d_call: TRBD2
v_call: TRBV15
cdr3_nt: TGTGCCACCAAACGGGCTAGCGGGTACCAAGAGACCCAGTACTTC
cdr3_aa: CATKRASGYQETQYF

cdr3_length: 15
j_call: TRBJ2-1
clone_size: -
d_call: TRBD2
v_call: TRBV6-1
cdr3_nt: TGTGCCAGCAGTGAAGCCCGAGCGGGGGGTCTTGAGCAGTTCTTC
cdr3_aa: CASSEARAGGLEQFF

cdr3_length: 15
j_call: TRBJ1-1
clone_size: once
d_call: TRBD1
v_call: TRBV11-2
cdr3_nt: TGTGCCAGCAGCGAAGACAGGGGAAGGAACCCTGAAGCTTTCTTT
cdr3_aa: CASSEDRGRNPEAFF

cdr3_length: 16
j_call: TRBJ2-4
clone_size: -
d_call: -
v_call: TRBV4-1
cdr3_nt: TGCGCCAGCAGCCAAGCGGCGGAGCTAGCCAAAAACATTCAGTACTTC
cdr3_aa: CASSQAAELAKNIQYF

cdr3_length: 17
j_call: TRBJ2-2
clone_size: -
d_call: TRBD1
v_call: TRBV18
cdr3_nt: TGTGCCAGCTCACCCGGACAGGGGGCTACGAACACCGGGGAGCTGTTTTTT
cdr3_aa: CASSPGQGATNTGELFF

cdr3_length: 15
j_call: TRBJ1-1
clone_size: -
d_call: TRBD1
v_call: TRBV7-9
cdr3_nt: TGTGCCAGCAGCTTCGGGACAGGGCCGCTCACTGAAGCTTTCTTT
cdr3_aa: CASSFGTGPLTEAFF

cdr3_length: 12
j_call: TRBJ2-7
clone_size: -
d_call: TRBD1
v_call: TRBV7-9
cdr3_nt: TGTGCCAGCAGCATAGCCGACAGGGAGCCGTACTTC
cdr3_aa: CASSIADREPYF

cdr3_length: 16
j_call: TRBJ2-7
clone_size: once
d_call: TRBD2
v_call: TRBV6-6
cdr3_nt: TGTGCCAGCAGTTACGGGCTAGCGGGAGGTGGCCACGAGCAGTACTTC
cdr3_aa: CASSYGLAGGGHEQYF

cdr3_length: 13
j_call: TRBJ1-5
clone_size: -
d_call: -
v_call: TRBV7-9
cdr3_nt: TGTGCCAGCAGTCAAAAGGGGGAACAGCCCCAGCATTTT
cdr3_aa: CASSQKGEQPQHF

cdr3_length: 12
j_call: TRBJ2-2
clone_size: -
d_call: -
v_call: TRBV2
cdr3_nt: TGTGCCAGCTCCCCGCGGACCGGGGAGCTGTTTTTT
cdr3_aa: CASSPRTGELFF

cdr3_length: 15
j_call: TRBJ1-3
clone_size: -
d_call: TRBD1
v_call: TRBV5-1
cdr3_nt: TGCGCCAGCAGCCCAAATCCGGGACAGCAGAACACCATATATTTT
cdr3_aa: CASSPNPGQQNTIYF

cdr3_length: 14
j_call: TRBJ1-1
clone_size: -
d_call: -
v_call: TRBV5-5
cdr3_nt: TGTGCCAGCAGCTTGGGAGGGCGAGGGTCTGAAGCTTTCTTT
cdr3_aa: CASSLGGRGSEAFF

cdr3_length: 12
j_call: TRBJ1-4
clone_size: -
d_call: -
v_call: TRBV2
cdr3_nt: TGTGCCAGCAGGGGGAGTGATGAAAAACTGTTTTTT
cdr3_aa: CASRGSDEKLFF

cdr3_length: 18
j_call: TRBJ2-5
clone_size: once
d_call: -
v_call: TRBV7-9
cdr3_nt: TGTGCCAGCAGCTTAGGAGCGGTGGTCGGGCATCCGCAAGAGACCCAGTACTTC
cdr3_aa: CASSLGAVVGHPQETQYF

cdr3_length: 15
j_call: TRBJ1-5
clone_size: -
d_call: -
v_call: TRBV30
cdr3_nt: TGTGCCTGGAGTGCCGGACAGTATAGCAATCAGCCCCAGCATTTT
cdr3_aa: CAWSAGQYSNQPQHF

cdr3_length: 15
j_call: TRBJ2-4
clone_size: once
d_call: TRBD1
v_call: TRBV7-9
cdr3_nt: TGTGCCAGCAGCAAAACAGGGGTAGGCAAAAACATTCAGTACTTC
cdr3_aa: CASSKTGVGKNIQYF

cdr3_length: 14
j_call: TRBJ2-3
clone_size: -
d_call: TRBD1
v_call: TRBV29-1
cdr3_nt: TGCAGCTTCTGGGACAGGGGAAGCACAGATACGCAGTATTTT
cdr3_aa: CSFWDRGSTDTQYF

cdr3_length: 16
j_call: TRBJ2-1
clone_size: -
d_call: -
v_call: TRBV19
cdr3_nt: TGTGCCAGTAATGGCGGGCAGTTCAATGAAATCAATGAGCAGTTCTTC
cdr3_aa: CASNGGQFNEINEQFF

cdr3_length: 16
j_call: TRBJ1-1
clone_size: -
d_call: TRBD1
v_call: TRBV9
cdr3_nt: TGTGCCAGCAGCGTCCAGGGACAGGGGGCACGGACTGAAGCTTTCTTT
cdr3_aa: CASSVQGQGARTEAFF

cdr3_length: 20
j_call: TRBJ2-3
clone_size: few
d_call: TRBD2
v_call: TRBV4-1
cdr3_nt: TGCGCCAGCAGCCAAGATAACGCGGTGACTAGCGGCACTAGCACAGATACGCAGTATTTT
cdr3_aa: CASSQDNAVTSGTSTDTQYF

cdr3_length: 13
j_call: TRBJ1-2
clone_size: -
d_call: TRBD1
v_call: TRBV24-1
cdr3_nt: TGTGCCACCAGTGATCCCCAGGGGGCTGGCTACACCTTC
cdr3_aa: CATSDPQGAGYTF

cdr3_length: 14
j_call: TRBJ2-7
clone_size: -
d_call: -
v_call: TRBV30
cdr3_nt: TGTGCCTGGAGTGTTGCAGGGGTAGGCTACGAGCAGTACTTC
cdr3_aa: CAWSVAGVGYEQYF

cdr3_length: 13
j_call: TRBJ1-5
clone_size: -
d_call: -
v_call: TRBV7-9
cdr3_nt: TGTGCCAGCAGCTTAGACAGAAATCAGCCCCAGCATTTT
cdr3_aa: CASSLDRNQPQHF

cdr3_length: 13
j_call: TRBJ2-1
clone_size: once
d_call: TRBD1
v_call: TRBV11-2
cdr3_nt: TGTGCCAGCAGCAAGGACAGGGATAATGAGCAGTTCTTC
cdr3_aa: CASSKDRDNEQFF

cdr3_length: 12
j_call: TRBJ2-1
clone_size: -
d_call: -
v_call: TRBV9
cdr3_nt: TGTGCCAGCAGCCTTTATTACAATGAGCAGTTCTTC
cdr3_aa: CASSLYYNEQFF

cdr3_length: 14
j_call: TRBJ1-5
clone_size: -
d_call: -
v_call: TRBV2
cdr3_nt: TGTGCCAGCAGTACCGACAGTACTCATCAGCCCCAGCATTTT
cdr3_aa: CASSTDSTHQPQHF

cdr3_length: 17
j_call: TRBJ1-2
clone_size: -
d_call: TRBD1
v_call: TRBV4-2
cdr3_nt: TGTGCCAGCAGCCCTTACGGTGCCGGGACAGCGAACTATGGCTACACCTTC
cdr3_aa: CASSPYGAGTANYGYTF

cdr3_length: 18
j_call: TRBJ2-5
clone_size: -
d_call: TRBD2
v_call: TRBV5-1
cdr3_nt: TGCGCCAGCAGCTTGGGAGGGCTGGCGGGAGGGGGCCCAGAGACCCAGTACTTC
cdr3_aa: CASSLGGLAGGGPETQYF

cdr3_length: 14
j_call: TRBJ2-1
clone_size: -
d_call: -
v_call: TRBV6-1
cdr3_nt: TGTGCCAGCAGTGAAGCGCTTAGCCGGAATGAGCAGTTCTTC
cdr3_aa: CASSEALSRNEQFF

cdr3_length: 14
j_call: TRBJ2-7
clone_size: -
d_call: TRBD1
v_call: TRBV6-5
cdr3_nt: TGTGCCAGCAGGCACAGGGGCACCACCTACGAGCAGTACTTC
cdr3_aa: CASRHRGTTYEQYF

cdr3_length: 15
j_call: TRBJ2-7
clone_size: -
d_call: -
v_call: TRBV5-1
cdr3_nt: TGCGCCAGCAGCTTGGCTGGGATGGGGGGTTACGAGCAGTACTTC
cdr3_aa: CASSLAGMGGYEQYF

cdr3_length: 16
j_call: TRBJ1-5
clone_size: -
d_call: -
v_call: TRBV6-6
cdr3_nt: TGTGCCAGCAGTCGAGGGGGGGCGGATAGCAATCAGCCCCAGCATTTT
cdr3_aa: CASSRGGADSNQPQHF

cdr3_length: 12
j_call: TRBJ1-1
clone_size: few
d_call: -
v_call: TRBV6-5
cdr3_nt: TGTGCCGCGGGGGGTCGAATGATAGAAGCTTTCTTT
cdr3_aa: CAAGGRMIEAFF

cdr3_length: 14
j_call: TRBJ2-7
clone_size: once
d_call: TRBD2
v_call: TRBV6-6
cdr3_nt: TGTGCCAGCAGTTCGACTAGCGGGAGAATCGAGCAGTACTTC
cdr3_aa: CASSSTSGRIEQYF

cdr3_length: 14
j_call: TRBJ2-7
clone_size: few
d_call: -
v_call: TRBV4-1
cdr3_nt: TGCGCCAGCGGCACCGGGAAGCAATCCTACGAGCAGTACTTC
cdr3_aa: CASGTGKQSYEQYF

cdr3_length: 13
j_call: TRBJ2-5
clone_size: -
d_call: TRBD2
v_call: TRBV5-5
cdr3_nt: TGTGCCAGCAGCTTTGCGGGGGACGAGACCCAGTACTTC
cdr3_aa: CASSFAGDETQYF